This entry lists 19 T cell receptor beta chains sequenced from one sample in a study of OX40 agonist ivuxolimab in advanced cancers. Assay: immunoSEQ multiplex PCR; the TCRdb copy retains only in-frame clones and omits some. Of about 60,000 clones in the sample, 85% to 95% are singletons; the top ten hold about 18%. The sample here was CD4+ or CD8+ T cells sorted from blood, taken in a trial of the OX40 agonist ivuxolimab. These TCRs come from an adult with an advanced solid tumor such as melanoma, head and neck, liver or kidney cancer.

The sample holds a few counts of this clone. The rearrangement uses TRBV5-6 and TRBJ2-5; no definite D call. Trimming took off 5 bases at V and 1 base at J, with 6 bases between the two ends. Germline loops: CDR1 SGHDT, CDR2 YYEEEE. The length of the CDR3 is 12 residues. CDR3: CASRSFQETQYF. The CDR3 coding sequence is TGTGCCAGCAGAAGTTTCCAAGAGACCCAGTACTTC.

The rearrangement links TRBV14 to TRBJ2-5, with 9 bases matching TRBD2. J gave up 1 base and V 3 bases, and 18 bases lay outside the gene matches. The CDR3 totals 20 residues. Germline CDR1 and CDR2: SGHDN and FVKESK. The DNA of the CDR3 is TGTGCCAGCAGCCAGATAAAGGGACTAGCAGCTCGAGGGATCCAAGAGACCCAGTACTTC. Its protein is CASSQIKGLAARGIQETQYF.

Concerning this clone itself: Other DNA sequences in this sample translate to the same CDR3. The chain has TRBV11-2 and TRBJ2-1; tentatively, D is TRBD2 (6 bases). Germline lookup yields CDR1 SGHAT and CDR2 FQNNGV. This CDR3 region has 15 residues. V lost 4 bases and J lost 0, with 10 bases in between. The CDR3 DNA reads TGTGCCAGCAGCTATAGCGGAAGCTCCTACAATGAGCAGTTCTTC. It specifies CASSYSGSSYNEQFF.

The chain employs TRBV7-9 and TRBJ2-7, with TRBD1 as a possible D gene (5 bases). Trimming removed 2 bases at V and 0 bases at J, with 11 bases between. This CDR3 spans 15 amino acids. Germline CDR1 and CDR2: SEHNR and FQNEAQ (reference sequence). The CDR3 protein is CASSLTGTSSYEQYF. In DNA, the CDR3 is TGTGCCAGCAGCTTAACAGGTACAAGCTCCTACGAGCAGTACTTC.

The chain uses TRBV19 and TRBJ1-5; 7 bases are a match to TRBD1. The germline V gene has CDR1 LNHDA and CDR2 SQIVND (reference sequence). The CDR3 runs 16 residues. V shed 1 base and J 0 bases; nucleotides not matched to a gene: 3. The DNA for the CDR3 is TGTGCCAGTAGTATAGGCGCAGGGGGTAGCAATCAGCCCCAGCATTTT. Its translation: CASSIGAGGSNQPQHF. The whole variable domain, filled in from reference TRBV19 and TRBJ1-5, reads DGGITQSPKYLFRKEGQNVTLSCEQNLNHDAMYWYRQDPGQGLRLIYYSQIVNDFQKGDIAEGYSVSREKKESFPLTVTSAQKNPTAFYLCASSIGAGGSNQPQHFGDGTRLSIL.

The rearrangement joins TRBV7-8 to TRBJ1-5, with unresolved D. V was cut by 6 bases and J by 3 bases, with 21 bases left in between. Germline CDR1 is SGHVS and CDR2 is FQNEAQ. CDR3 length: 17 residues. CDR3 DNA sequence: TGTGCCAGCAGTCTTACTAATACCCCTCGGGTCAATCAGCCCCAGCATTTT. Its protein product is CASSLTNTPRVNQPQHF.

CDR3 in amino acids: CASSLGGGDEQFF. The CDR3, as DNA: TGCGCCAGCAGCCTGGGGGGGGGTGATGAGCAGTTCTTC. The chain employs TRBV4-3 and TRBJ2-1; 7 bases are a match to TRBD2. The CDR3 length is 13 residues. V shed 4 bases, J shed 8 bases, and the junction held 5 bases outside the gene matches. Germline CDR1 is LGHNA and CDR2 is YSLEER.

The chain couples TRBV28 to TRBJ2-3, with a tentative D call TRBD1 (5 bases). CDR3 length: 15 amino acids. V was shortened by 3 bases and J by 0 bases, with 10 bases between the two germline ends. In germline, CDR1 is MDHEN, CDR2 SYDVKM. The CDR3 sequence: CASSFYQGSTDTQYF. The CDR3, as DNA: TGTGCCAGCAGTTTTTACCAGGGAAGCACAGATACGCAGTATTTT.

The chain employs TRBV10-3 and TRBJ2-3, with D tentatively TRBD2 (6 bases). V was cut by 5 bases and J by 1 base, with 13 bases left in between. This CDR3 has 15 residues. Germline V CDR1 and CDR2: ENHRY, SYGVKD. In DNA form, the CDR3 reads TGTGCCATCAGTAATCCGGGACTGGGCACAGATACGCAGTATTTT. Protein: CAISNPGLGTDTQYF.

This sequence joins TRBV5-8 and TRBJ2-5, with a possible D match to TRBD1 (5 bases). V was trimmed by 1 base and J by 4 bases, leaving 11 bases between them. This CDR3 spans 14 amino acids. CDR1 is SGHTS, CDR2 YDEGEE, per germline. CDR3 nucleotide sequence: TGTGCCAGCAGCTTGCGCAGGGTGCCAGAGACCCAGTACTTC. It codes for CASSLRRVPETQYF.

The chain has TRBV7-9 and TRBJ2-7; 10 nucleotides align to TRBD2. The CDR3 has 15 amino acids. Germline V lookup: CDR1 SEHNR, CDR2 FQNEAQ (reference sequence). J was trimmed by 4 bases and V by 6 bases; bases with no gene match: 9. The CDR3 here is CASSPPSGRAYEQYF. The CDR3 nucleotides read TGTGCCAGCAGTCCGCCTAGCGGGAGAGCTTACGAGCAGTACTTC.

This chain connects TRBV27 to TRBJ2-7; 14 bases match TRBD2. This CDR3 has 15 amino acids. CDR1 and CDR2 from the germline V gene are MNHEY and SMNVEV (reference sequence). J gave up 3 bases and V 3 bases, and 1 base lay outside the gene matches. The CDR3 DNA sequence: TGTGCCAGCAGTTTGGGACTAGCGGGGGTCTACGAGCAGTACTTC. This encodes CASSLGLAGVYEQYF.

The chain uses TRBV9 and TRBJ2-3; TRBD1 might be the D (7 bases). Germline loops: CDR1 SGDLS, CDR2 YYNGEE. This CDR3 spans 18 amino acids. With 0 bases removed from V and 6 bases from J, the gap between germline ends came to 23 bases. CDR3 region: CASSVESVGGGVRDTQYF. The CDR3 nucleotides read TGTGCCAGCAGCGTAGAGTCGGTTGGAGGGGGCGTTAGGGATACGCAGTATTTT.

The chain links TRBV2 to TRBJ1-1; TRBD1 aligns across 7 bases. J was trimmed by 5 bases and V by 5 bases; bases with no gene match: 5. This CDR3 is 13 amino acids long. Germline assignment: CDR1 SNHLY and CDR2 FYNNEI. In DNA, the CDR3 is TGTGCCAGCAGTCTCAGGGGGTGGACTGAAGCTTTCTTT. Its translation is CASSLRGWTEAFF.

The chain is built from TRBV5-1 and TRBJ2-7, with D perhaps matching TRBD1 or TRBD2 (5 bases each). From germline, CDR1 is SGHRS and CDR2 YFSETQ. The V gene lost 0 bases and the J gene lost 3 bases, with 16 bases spanning the gap. The CDR3 is 16 residues long. The DNA of the CDR3 is TGCGCCAGCAGCTTGGTGTTCTCAGGGAGCGACTACGAGCAGTACTTC. It specifies CASSLVFSGSDYEQYF.

The rearrangement links TRBV4-3 to TRBJ1-1; the D gene is possibly TRBD1 (5 bases). The CDR3 sequence is 16 residues long. Trimming cost V 0 bases and J 0 bases, with 11 bases left between them. Germline V CDR1 and CDR2: LGHNA, YSLEER. CDR3 in DNA: TGCGCCAGCAGCCAAGATTGGGGGGGGGTGAACACTGAAGCTTTCTTT. The encoded protein is CASSQDWGGVNTEAFF.

J is TRBJ2-3 and V is TRBV10-2; 7 positions agree with TRBD2. V was pared by 2 bases and J by 5 bases, with 4 bases of the junction left unmatched. The CDR3 extends over 14 amino acids. Germline V CDR1 and CDR2: WSHSY, SAAADI. The CDR3 nucleotides are TGCGCCAGCAGTGAGCGGCGGGAGAAAGATACGCAGTATTTT. Translated, it gives CASSERREKDTQYF.

V gene TRBV10-3 combines with J gene TRBJ2-1; D is unresolved. Germline CDR1 ENHRY, CDR2 SYGVKD. There are 15 residues in the CDR3. Trimming shortened V by 2 bases and J by 6 bases, and 14 bases separated the two germline ends. CDR3 sequence reads: CAISEPPGLPNEQFF. CDR3 coding DNA: TGTGCCATCAGTGAGCCACCGGGCCTACCCAATGAGCAGTTCTTC.

The V and J genes are TRBV4-1 and TRBJ2-7, with 8 bases that match TRBD1. CDR1 is MGHRA and CDR2 is YSYEKL in the germline V gene. The junction had 6 bases not matched to a gene; V was cut back by 3 bases and J by 2 bases. This CDR3 comprises 15 residues. CDR3 nucleotide sequence: TGCGCCAGCAGCCAGATAGGACAGGGTACCTACGAGCAGTACTTC. Translated, it gives CASSQIGQGTYEQYF.